This is a list of T cell receptor beta chains from one sample in a study of cytomegalovirus exposure and HLA in healthy donors. Sequencing used immunoSEQ multiplex PCR; TCRdb keeps in-frame clones, though not all of them. Here the sample spans about 88,000 clones, under 85% being singletons. The source material was PBMCs. These receptor sequences come from a man younger than 40 in good health and CMV-seronegative. Both conserved end residues are part of each CDR3. Fields, in order: V gene, D gene, clone size, J gene, CDR3 protein, CDR3 DNA. The D gene is left open where the match is weak. Size is omitted from some rows. Given values are once, few, many or a class for expanded clones.

TRBV7-2,-,-,TRBJ1-5,CASSLVRSNQPQHF,TGTGCCAGCAGCTTAGTCAGGAGCAATCAGCCCCAGCATTTT
TRBV7-2,-,once,TRBJ1-4,CASSLSWARWPEKLFF,TGTGCCAGCAGCCTATCTTGGGCCCGATGGCCTGAAAAACTGTTTTTT
TRBV2,TRBD1,-,TRBJ1-4,CASSAQGQGSEKLFF,TGTGCCAGCAGTGCCCAGGGACAGGGGTCTGAAAAACTGTTTTTT
TRBV6-5,TRBD1,-,TRBJ1-1,CASRPGGYTEAFF,TGTGCCAGCAGGCCAGGGGGGTACACTGAAGCTTTCTTT
TRBV7-2,-,-,TRBJ1-1,CASSFGQSGSTEAFF,TGTGCCAGCAGCTTTGGACAGTCGGGGTCCACTGAAGCTTTCTTT
TRBV6-1,TRBD2,-,TRBJ2-7,CASSERTSGPYEQYF,TGTGCCAGCAGTGAACGAACTAGCGGGCCCTACGAGCAGTACTTC
TRBV7-6,-,-,TRBJ1-5,CASSPDSSNQPQHF,TGTGCCAGCAGCCCTGACAGTAGCAATCAGCCCCAGCATTTT
TRBV27,-,once,TRBJ1-6,CASSSEGSHNSPLHF,TGTGCCAGCAGTTCTGAGGGATCCCATAATTCACCCCTCCACTTT
TRBV5-4,-,-,TRBJ2-1,CASSFGGVLGYNEQFF,TGTGCCAGCAGCTTTGGAGGGGTTCTTGGCTACAATGAGCAGTTCTTC
TRBV6-5,-,-,TRBJ2-2,CASRTRTNTGELFF,TGTGCCAGCCGGACAAGGACGAACACCGGGGAGCTGTTTTTT
TRBV6-5,TRBD1,-,TRBJ2-3,CASSYSTGFTDTQYF,TGTGCCAGCAGTTACTCGACAGGGTTCACAGATACGCAGTATTTT
TRBV6-5,-,-,TRBJ2-6,CASSSAGANVLTF,TGTGCCAGCAGCAGCGCTGGGGCCAACGTCCTGACTTTC
TRBV2,TRBD2,-,TRBJ2-5,CASSKGLAGGVKETQYF,TGTGCCAGCAGCAAAGGCCTAGCGGGGGGCGTTAAAGAGACCCAGTACTTC
TRBV10-3,TRBD1,-,TRBJ1-5,CAISSGQGTHQPQHF,TGTGCCATCAGTTCGGGACAGGGTACCCATCAGCCCCAGCATTTT
TRBV25-1,-,few,TRBJ2-3,CASSDRLGNTQYF,TGTGCCAGCAGTGATCGGCTAGGAAATACGCAGTATTTT
TRBV7-7,-,-,TRBJ2-1,CASSSGQHNEQFF,TGTGCCAGCAGCTCCGGACAGCACAATGAGCAGTTCTTC
TRBV10-1,TRBD1,few,TRBJ1-5,CASRTSGTGPYSNQPQHF,TGCGCCAGCAGGACATCCGGGACAGGGCCGTATAGCAATCAGCCCCAGCATTTT
TRBV7-9,TRBD1,-,TRBJ1-4,CASSSGTGDEKLFF,TGTGCCAGCAGCTCAGGGACAGGGGATGAAAAACTGTTTTTT
TRBV5-4,-,-,TRBJ2-5,CASSLAGTMETQYF,TGTGCCAGCAGCTTGGCAGGAACAATGGAGACCCAGTACTTC
TRBV5-8,-,-,TRBJ2-7,CASSLGTATDEQYF,TGTGCCAGCAGCTTGGGGACAGCAACCGACGAGCAGTACTTC
TRBV7-6,-,-,TRBJ2-7,CASSLARGFGEQYF,TGTGCCAGCAGCTTAGCCCGGGGGTTTGGCGAGCAGTACTTC
TRBV6-5,TRBD1,-,TRBJ1-4,CASSSNDRGVKLFF,TGTGCCAGCAGTTCAAACGACAGGGGGGTAAAACTGTTTTTT
TRBV2,TRBD1,-,TRBJ1-1,CASSSTGVGTEAFF,TGTGCCAGCAGTTCGACAGGGGTAGGGACTGAAGCTTTCTTT
TRBV2,TRBD1,few,TRBJ1-1,CASRQGAEAFF,TGTGCCAGCAGGCAGGGGGCTGAAGCTTTCTTT
TRBV28,-,-,TRBJ1-4,CASSLSGTGGENCFF,-
TRBV7-3,TRBD1,-,TRBJ1-1,CASSSDRGNTEAFF,TGTGCCAGCAGCTCAGACAGGGGCAACACTGAAGCTTTCTTT
TRBV5-1,TRBD1,once,TRBJ2-7,CASSHGQGARYEQYF,TGCGCCAGCAGCCACGGACAGGGGGCAAGGTACGAGCAGTACTTC
TRBV27,-,-,TRBJ1-4,CASSRQRGEKLFF,TGTGCCAGCAGCCGACAGCGGGGTGAAAAACTGTTTTTT
TRBV7-9,-,-,TRBJ1-1,CASSLGQGAFF,TGTGCCAGCAGCCTAGGCCAGGGAGCTTTCTTT